One and the same sample provided the 12 T cell receptor beta chains below, sequenced in a study of Ad26.COV2.S vaccination and SARS-CoV-2 variants. Some clones are missing from TCRdb's copy, which holds only in-frame ones; the method was immunoSEQ multiplex PCR. The table has approximately 340,000 clones, 70% to 90% seen once. Described treatment: about 20 received Ad26.COV2.S at low or high dose, single or two shots; about 5 received placebo; per-sample allocation not given. Sampling was done on day 63 after the first vaccine or placebo injection. The sequences come from peripheral blood, collected in a trial of Ad26.COV2.S vaccine versus placebo. The receptor set was obtained from a person aged 18-60 years who received the Ad26.COV2.S COVID-19 vaccine or a placebo.

In this sample, this clone turned up a few times. This chain joins TRBV11-2 and TRBJ2-2; D may be TRBD1 (6 bases). The ends were cut back, 5 bases at V and 1 base at J, with 11 bases in the middle. CDR1 and CDR2 from the germline V gene are SGHAT and FQNNGV. The CDR3 totals 15 residues. The CDR3 is CASSQAQGNTGELFF. The CDR3, as DNA: TGTGCCAGCAGCCAGGCACAGGGGAACACCGGGGAGCTGTTTTTT.

Remarks on this clone: Other DNA sequences within the sample encode an identical CDR3. The rearrangement uses TRBV9 and TRBJ2-1; TRBD2 matches 10 bases. The germline V gene has CDR1 SGDLS and CDR2 YYNGEE. CDR3 length: 16 amino acids. After removal of 2 bases from V and 2 bases from J, the junction contained 4 bases not matched to a gene. CDR3 protein: CASSVIAGGPYNEQFF. CDR3 coding DNA: TGTGCCAGCAGCGTCATAGCGGGGGGACCCTACAATGAGCAGTTCTTC.

This clone was counted only a few times. V gene TRBV30 combines with J gene TRBJ1-2; tentative D call: TRBD1 (5 bases). With 5 bases removed from V and 4 bases from J, the gap between germline ends came to 14 bases. The CDR3 extends over 13 amino acids. Germline V gene data show CDR1 as GTSNPN and CDR2 as SVGIG (reference sequence). The CDR3 region is CAWDGDSLYGYTF. CDR3 nucleotides: TGTGCCTGGGACGGAGACAGCCTCTATGGCTACACCTTC.

This clone was detected a few times. The genes are TRBV18 and TRBJ2-3; 8 bases match TRBD1. The CDR3 loop spans 18 amino acids. The ends lost 0 bases at V and 1 base at J; junction bases unmatched: 9. Looked up from germline, CDR1 is KGHSH and CDR2 is LQKENI. CDR3 loop: CASSPPFFTGQGTDTQYF. CDR3 sequence (DNA): TGTGCCAGCTCACCACCTTTTTTTACGGGACAGGGCACAGATACGCAGTATTTT.

J is TRBJ1-6 and V is TRBV4-3; 7 nucleotides align to TRBD1. The CDR3 is made up of 15 amino acids. CDR1 is LGHNA, CDR2 YSLEER, per germline. V trimming: 1 base; J trimming: 3 bases; junction bases outside the gene matches: 0. CDR3: CASSQGTGYNSPLHF. CDR3 in DNA: TGCGCCAGCAGCCAAGGGACAGGCTATAATTCACCCCTCCACTTT.

V gene TRBV13 combines with J gene TRBJ1-1; TRBD1 matches at 10 bases. The V gene's germline CDR1 is PRHDT and CDR2 FYEKMQ (reference sequence). V was clipped by 0 bases and J by 1 base; unmatched bases: 5. The CDR3 consists of 17 residues. CDR3 nucleotide sequence: TGTGCCAGCAGCTTAGGGACAGGGGGCCACCGGAACACTGAAGCTTTCTTT. Translating it yields CASSLGTGGHRNTEAFF.

The chain is built from TRBV5-1 and TRBJ1-1; D is perhaps TRBD1 (5 bases). This CDR3 is built from 14 residues. The germline V gene has CDR1 SGHRS and CDR2 YFSETQ. Trimming left V 5 bases short and J 1 base short, with 12 bases between. For the CDR3, the DNA is TGCGCCAGCAGTCCCTCAACAGGGAACACTGAAGCTTTCTTT. It encodes CASSPSTGNTEAFF.

V gene TRBV12-2 combines with J gene TRBJ1-1. TRBV12-2 is a pseudogene. The CDR3 is 17 amino acids. The CDR3 region is CASRLAVGSYLGAEAFF. The CDR3 coding sequence is TGTGCAAGTCGCTTAGCAGTCGGCAGCTACCTTGGGGCTGAAGCTTTCTTT.

The CDR3 loop is CASGSSGANVLTF. As DNA, the CDR3 is TGTGCCTCAGGGTCCTCTGGGGCCAACGTCCTGACTTTC. The gene calls are TRBV7-8 and TRBJ2-6; tentatively, D is TRBD1 (5 bases). This CDR3 spans 13 amino acids. Germline V gene sequence: CDR1 SGHVS, CDR2 FQNEAQ. V gave up 11 bases and J gave up 0 bases, with 8 bases separating them.

The chain uses TRBV2 and TRBJ2-1; D is uncertain. With 6 bases removed from V and 6 bases from J, the gap between germline ends came to 12 bases. Germline CDR1 SNHLY, CDR2 FYNNEI. This CDR3 has 13 amino acids. CDR3 sequence reads: CASRVVAFNEQFF. The CDR3, as DNA: TGTGCCAGCAGGGTGGTAGCCTTCAATGAGCAGTTCTTC.

The V gene is TRBV19, the J gene TRBJ1-3; TRBD1 is a possible D gene (5 bases). Germline V gives CDR1 LNHDA, CDR2 SQIVND (reference sequence). The CDR3 is made up of 14 amino acids. Trimming took off 8 bases at V and 0 bases at J, with 11 bases between the two ends. CDR3 coding DNA: TGTGCCAGTTTACAGGAATCCTCTGGAAACACCATATATTTT. The encoded protein is CASLQESSGNTIYF.

The J gene is TRBJ1-5, the V gene TRBV7-8; perhaps TRBD1 as D (6 bases). V lost 1 base and J lost 5, with 15 bases in between. The germline CDR1 and CDR2 sequences are SGHVS and FQNEAQ. This CDR3 spans 16 amino acids. The CDR3 DNA is TGTGCCAGCAGCTTAGACAGGGCAGGGTATGATCAGCCCCAGCATTTT. Translated, it gives CASSLDRAGYDQPQHF.